This is a list of T cell receptor beta chains from one sample in a study of cytomegalovirus exposure and HLA in healthy donors. Libraries were prepared by immunoSEQ multiplex PCR; TCRdb keeps only in-frame clonotypes and omits some of them. Of over 150,000 clones in the sample, around 73% were seen once. Input material: PBMCs. Source of these receptors: a young woman in good health and CMV-seropositive. Both conserved end residues are part of each CDR3. The order of the fields is J gene, V gene, D gene, clone size, CDR3 protein, CDR3 DNA. A D gene is named only where the DNA matches it firmly. Not every row has a clone size; where given, it reads once, few, many or a size class.

>TRBJ2-5|TRBV30|NA|NA
CAWGLGGLSYQETQYF
TGTGCCTGGGGGTTAGGGGGTCTATCTTACCAAGAGACCCAGTACTTC
>TRBJ2-3|TRBV5-4|TRBD2|NA
CASSLGLAGALGTDTQYF
TGTGCCAGCAGCCTGGGACTAGCGGGGGCTCTAGGCACAGATACGCAGTATTTT
>TRBJ2-5|TRBV18|TRBD2|NA
CASSGTPPGGGWQETQYF
TGTGCCAGCTCAGGAACCCCTCCTGGCGGGGGGTGGCAAGAGACCCAGTACTTC
>TRBJ1-1|TRBV5-4|NA|few
CASSGSGHDTEAFF
TGTGCCAGCAGCGGCAGTGGGCATGACACTGAAGCTTTCTTT
>TRBJ1-6|TRBV10-3|NA|NA
CAISESGGVSYNSPLHF
TGTGCCATCAGTGAGTCCGGGGGTGTCTCCTATAATTCACCCCTCCACTTT
>TRBJ1-1|TRBV28|NA|NA
CASSLGGPGTEAFF
TGTGCCAGCAGTTTGGGGGGGCCGGGCACTGAAGCTTTCTTT
>TRBJ1-6|TRBV2|TRBD1|NA
CASSLQGQGVGSPLHF
TGTGCCAGCAGCCTCCAGGGACAGGGGGTTGGTTCACCCCTCCACTTT
>TRBJ2-1|TRBV7-9|TRBD2|few
CASSPGLAGDEQFF
TGTGCCAGCAGCCCGGGACTAGCGGGGGATGAGCAGTTCTTC
>TRBJ2-7|TRBV21-1|NA|NA
CASSKINEEKYEQYF
TGTGCCAGCAGCAAAATTAACGAGGAGAAGTACGAGCAGTACTTC
>TRBJ2-1|TRBV15|NA|NA
CATSKGAVFVEQFF
TGTGCCACCAGCAAGGGAGCAGTTTTCGTTGAGCAGTTCTTC
>TRBJ1-4|TRBV4-3|NA|NA
CASSQDRGRINEKLFF
TGCGCCAGCAGCCAAGACAGGGGACGGATTAATGAAAAACTGTTTTTT
>TRBJ1-6|TRBV7-2|NA|once
CASSLARQGSSSYNSPLHF
TGTGCCAGCAGCTTAGCCCGACAAGGCTCAAGCTCCTATAATTCACCCCTCCACTTT
>TRBJ1-2|TRBV7-8|TRBD1|NA
CASSSTGGIDYGYTF
TGTGCCAGCAGCTCGACAGGGGGGATAGACTATGGCTACACCTTC
>TRBJ2-3|TRBV14|NA|NA
CASSQVSSTFTDTQYF
TGTGCCAGCAGCCAAGTCTCCTCCACTTTCACAGATACGCAGTATTTT
>TRBJ2-3|TRBV2|NA|NA
CASKINTDTQYF
TGTGCCAGCAAAATTAACACAGATACGCAGTATTTT
>TRBJ1-3|TRBV6-6|NA|few
CASSYSSPGGGNTIYF
TGTGCCAGCAGTTACTCATCGCCGGGGGGGGGAAACACCATATATTTT
>TRBJ2-2|TRBV4-1|NA|NA
CASSQEPRLAGELFF
TGCGCCAGCAGCCAAGAACCTCGGTTGGCCGGGGAGCTGTTTTTT
>TRBJ2-7|TRBV9|TRBD2|NA
CASSESGGPSYEQYF
TGTGCCAGCAGCGAGAGCGGGGGACCCTCATACGAGCAGTACTTC
>TRBJ1-6|TRBV12-5|NA|NA
CASGFTWSSYNSPLHF
TGTGCTAGTGGTTTTACCTGGAGCTCCTATAATTCACCCCTCCACTTT
>TRBJ2-2|TRBV14|NA|NA
CASSLSGNTGELFF
TGTGCCAGCAGTCTTAGCGGAAACACCGGGGAGCTGTTTTTT
>TRBJ1-1|TRBV10-1|NA|NA
CASSRGQGQMNTEAFF
TGCGCCAGCAGCCGCGGGCAGGGGCAGATGAACACTGAAGCTTTCTTT
>TRBJ2-5|TRBV11-3|TRBD1|NA
CASSLDRGRRETQYF
TGTGCCAGCAGCTTAGACAGGGGGCGGCGAGAGACCCAGTACTTC
>TRBJ1-2|TRBV9|NA|NA
CASSVGAGANYGYTF
TGTGCCAGCAGCGTGGGAGCGGGGGCTAACTATGGCTACACCTTC
>TRBJ2-3|TRBV11-2|NA|NA
CASRNSGRDTQYF
TGTGCCAGCAGAAATTCCGGGAGAGATACGCAGTATTTT
>TRBJ2-7|TRBV9|NA|NA
CASSATDQTDYEQYF
TGTGCCAGCAGCGCCACAGATCAAACCGACTACGAGCAGTACTTC
>TRBJ1-1|TRBV5-6|NA|NA
CASSLDRRKALNTEAFF
TGTGCCAGCAGCTTGGACAGGAGAAAGGCCCTGAACACTGAAGCTTTCTTT
>TRBJ2-3|TRBV10-3|TRBD2|NA
CAISESAQLAGSTDTQYF
TGTGCCATCAGTGAGTCGGCTCAACTAGCGGGGAGCACAGATACGCAGTATTTT
>TRBJ2-6|TRBV9|NA|NA
CASSSSGANVLTF
TGTGCCAGCAGTAGCTCTGGGGCCAACGTCCTGACTTTC
>TRBJ2-1|TRBV6-5|NA|NA
CASSYHGRPNEQFF
TGTGCCAGCAGTTACCATGGGCGACCCAATGAGCAGTTCTTC
>TRBJ2-5|TRBV18|NA|once
CASSSNQETQYF
TGTGCCAGCTCATCTAACCAAGAGACCCAGTACTTC
>TRBJ2-7|TRBV7-2|NA|NA
CASSLVGGPSSYEQYF
TGTGCCAGCAGCTTAGTAGGAGGACCCTCCTCCTACGAGCAGTACTTC
>TRBJ2-1|TRBV6-1|NA|NA
CASSPTGLDEQFF
TGTGCCAGCAGCCCCACAGGGCTCGATGAGCAGTTCTTC
>TRBJ2-7|TRBV6-1|NA|NA
CASSDLIEQYF
TGTGCCAGCAGTGACTTAATCGAGCAGTACTTC
>TRBJ1-1|TRBV30|NA|NA
CAWFTIGTQNTEAFF
TGTGCCTGGTTCACCATCGGGACACAGAACACTGAAGCTTTCTTT
>TRBJ1-3|TRBV5-8|NA|NA
CASSLDRAGNTIYF
TGTGCCAGCAGCTTGGACAGAGCTGGAAACACCATATATTTT